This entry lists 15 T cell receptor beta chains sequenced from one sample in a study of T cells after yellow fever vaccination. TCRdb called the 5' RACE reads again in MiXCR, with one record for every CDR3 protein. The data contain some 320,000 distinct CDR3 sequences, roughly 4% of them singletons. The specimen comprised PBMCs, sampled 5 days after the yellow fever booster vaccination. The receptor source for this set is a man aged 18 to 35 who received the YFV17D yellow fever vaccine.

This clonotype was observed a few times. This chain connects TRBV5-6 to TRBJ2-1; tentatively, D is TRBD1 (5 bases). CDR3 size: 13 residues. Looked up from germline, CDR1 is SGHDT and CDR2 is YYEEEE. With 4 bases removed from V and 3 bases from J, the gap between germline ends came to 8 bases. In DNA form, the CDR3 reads TGTGCCAGCAGCCAACAGGTCTACAATGAGCAGTTCTTC. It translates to CASSQQVYNEQFF.

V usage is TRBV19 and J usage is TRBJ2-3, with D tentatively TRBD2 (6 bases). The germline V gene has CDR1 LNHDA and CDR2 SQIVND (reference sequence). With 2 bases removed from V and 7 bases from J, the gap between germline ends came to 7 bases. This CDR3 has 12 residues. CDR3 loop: CASSIRENTQYF. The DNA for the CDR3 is TGTGCCAGTAGTATACGGGAGAATACGCAGTATTTT.

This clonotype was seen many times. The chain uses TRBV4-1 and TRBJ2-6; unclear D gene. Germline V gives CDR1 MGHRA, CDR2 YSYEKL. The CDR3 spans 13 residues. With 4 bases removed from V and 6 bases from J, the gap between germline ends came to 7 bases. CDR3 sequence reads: CASSPPEANVLTF. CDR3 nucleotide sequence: TGCGCCAGCAGCCCGCCGGAGGCCAACGTCCTGACTTTC.

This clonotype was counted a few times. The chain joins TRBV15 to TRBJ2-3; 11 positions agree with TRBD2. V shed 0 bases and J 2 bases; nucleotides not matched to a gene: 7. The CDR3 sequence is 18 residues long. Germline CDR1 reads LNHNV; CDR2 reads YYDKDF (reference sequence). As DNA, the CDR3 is TGTGCCACCAGCAGAGACGAGGCTAGCGGGGGGTTCACAGATACGCAGTATTTT. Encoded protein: CATSRDEASGGFTDTQYF.

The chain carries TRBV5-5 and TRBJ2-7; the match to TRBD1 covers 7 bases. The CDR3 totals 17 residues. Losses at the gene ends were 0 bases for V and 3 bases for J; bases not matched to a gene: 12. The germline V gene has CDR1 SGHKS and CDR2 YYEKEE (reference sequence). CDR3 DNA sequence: TGTGCCAGCAGCTTGGGGGCAGGGGGATTTCTTGGCTACGAGCAGTACGTC. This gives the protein CASSLGAGGFLGYEQYV.

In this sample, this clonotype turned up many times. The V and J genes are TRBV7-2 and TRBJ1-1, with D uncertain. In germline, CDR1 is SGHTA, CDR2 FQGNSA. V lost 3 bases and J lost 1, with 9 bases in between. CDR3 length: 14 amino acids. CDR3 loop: CASSFSTTNTEAFF. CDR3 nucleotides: TGTGCCAGCAGCTTTAGCACGACGAACACTGAAGCTTTCTTT.

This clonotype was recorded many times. The CDR3 nucleotides read TGTGCCATCAGCGCCGGGACAGGGGGCGTAGAGACCCAGTACTTC. This gives the protein CAISAGTGGVETQYF. This chain links TRBV10-3 with TRBJ2-5; TRBD1 matches at 12 bases. Germline lookup yields CDR1 ENHRY and CDR2 SYGVKD. The CDR3 covers 15 residues. The ends lost 6 bases at V and 4 bases at J; junction bases unmatched: 6.

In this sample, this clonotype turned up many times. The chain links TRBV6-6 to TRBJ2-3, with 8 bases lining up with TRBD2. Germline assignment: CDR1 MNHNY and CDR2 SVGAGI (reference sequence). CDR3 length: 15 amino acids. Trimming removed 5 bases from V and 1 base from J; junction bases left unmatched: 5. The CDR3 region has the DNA TGTGCCAGCAGTCTCCGGGGGGGTCGCACAGATACGCAGTATTTT. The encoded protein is CASSLRGGRTDTQYF.

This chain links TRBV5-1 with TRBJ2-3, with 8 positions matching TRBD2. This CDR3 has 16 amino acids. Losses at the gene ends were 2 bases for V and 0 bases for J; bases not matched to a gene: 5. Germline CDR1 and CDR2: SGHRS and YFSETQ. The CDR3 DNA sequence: TGCGCCAGCAGCTTCGGGGGGGCGTCTAGCACAGATACGCAGTATTTT. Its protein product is CASSFGGASSTDTQYF.

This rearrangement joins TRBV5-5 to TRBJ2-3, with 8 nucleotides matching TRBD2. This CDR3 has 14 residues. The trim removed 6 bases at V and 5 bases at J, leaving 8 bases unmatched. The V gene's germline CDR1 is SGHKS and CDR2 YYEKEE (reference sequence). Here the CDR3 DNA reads TGTGCCAGCACGTACGGGGGGGCTAAAGATACGCAGTATTTT. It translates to CASTYGGAKDTQYF.

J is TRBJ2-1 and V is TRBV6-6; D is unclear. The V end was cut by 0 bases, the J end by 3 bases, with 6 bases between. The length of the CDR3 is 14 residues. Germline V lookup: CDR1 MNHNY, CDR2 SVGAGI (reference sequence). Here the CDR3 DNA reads TGTGCCAGCAGTTACTCTCAAGTCTACAATGAGCAGTTCTTC. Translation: CASSYSQVYNEQFF.

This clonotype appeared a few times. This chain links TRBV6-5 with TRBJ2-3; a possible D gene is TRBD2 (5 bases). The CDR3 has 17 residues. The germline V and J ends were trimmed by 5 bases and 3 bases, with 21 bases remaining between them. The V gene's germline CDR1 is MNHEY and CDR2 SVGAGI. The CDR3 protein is CASSPRPSSAVTDTQYF. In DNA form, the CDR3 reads TGTGCCAGCAGTCCCAGACCTAGCTCCGCGGTAACAGATACGCAGTATTTT.

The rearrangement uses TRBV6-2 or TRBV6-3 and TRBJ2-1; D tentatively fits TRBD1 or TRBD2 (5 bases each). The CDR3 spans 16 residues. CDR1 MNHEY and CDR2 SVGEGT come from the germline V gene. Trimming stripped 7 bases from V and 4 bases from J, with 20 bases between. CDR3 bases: TGTGCCAGCACCAAGGGACCGATGGGGGTTTACAATGAGCAGTTCTTC. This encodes CASTKGPMGVYNEQFF.

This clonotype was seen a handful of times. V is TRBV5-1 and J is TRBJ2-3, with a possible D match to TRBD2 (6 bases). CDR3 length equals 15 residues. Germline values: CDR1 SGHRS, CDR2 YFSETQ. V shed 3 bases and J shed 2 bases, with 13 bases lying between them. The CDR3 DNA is TGCGCCAGCAGCTCCGGAGGGCTCGACACAGATACGCAGTATTTT. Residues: CASSSGGLDTDTQYF.

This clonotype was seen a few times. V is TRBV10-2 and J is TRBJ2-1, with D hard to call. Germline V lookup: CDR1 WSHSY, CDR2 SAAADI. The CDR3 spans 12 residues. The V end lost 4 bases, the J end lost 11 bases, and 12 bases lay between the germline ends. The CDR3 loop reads CASSVDTAQQFF. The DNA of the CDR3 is TGCGCCAGCAGTGTAGACACCGCGCAGCAGTTCTTC.